This T cell receptor beta chain was sequenced for a study of blood T cell repertoires in COVID-19. Trimming cost V 6 bases and J 4 bases, with 10 bases left between them. Looked up from germline, CDR1 is MDHEN and CDR2 is SYDVKM. CDR3 length equals 12 residues. Repertoires were generated with immunoSEQ multiplex PCR, while TCRdb's copy carries only in-frame clones and drops some. The table lists 170,000 or so clones, around 90% of them singletons. Of note for this clone: Different DNA sequences within this sample yield the same CDR3.

This clonotype was sampled from a man aged 35 to 55 with active or convalescent COVID-19. Material: peripheral blood. V usage is TRBV28 and J usage is TRBJ2-7; D is uncertain. The chain's CDR3 is CASSSPGYEQYF. The CDR3 DNA is TGTGCCAGCAGCTCACCCGGGTACGAGCAGTACTTC.